This T cell receptor (beta chain) was captured by sequencing in a study of T cell responses to AZD1222 COVID-19 vaccine. Study-level points and caveats: Clonal diversity was possibly underestimated, and white British individuals and females predominated among donors.

TCRdb keeps only in-frame clones here, not all; method: immunoSEQ multiplex PCR. The sample lists 95,000 to 130,000 clones; more than 85% were seen once. On this clone itself: Antigen: not known.

CDR3 length equals 16 residues. The ends were cut back, 0 bases at V and 3 bases at J, with 12 bases in the middle. Germline CDR1 is SGDLS and CDR2 is YYNGEE. The specimen was peripheral blood, collected on day 0 of AZD1222 vaccination. The TCR was taken from an adult in good health. V gene TRBV9 combines with J gene TRBJ2-2; D unresolved. For the CDR3, the DNA is TGTGCCAGCAGCGTAGCATACTCGGTTGACACCGGGGAGCTGTTTTTT. Translating gives CASSVAYSVDTGELFF.